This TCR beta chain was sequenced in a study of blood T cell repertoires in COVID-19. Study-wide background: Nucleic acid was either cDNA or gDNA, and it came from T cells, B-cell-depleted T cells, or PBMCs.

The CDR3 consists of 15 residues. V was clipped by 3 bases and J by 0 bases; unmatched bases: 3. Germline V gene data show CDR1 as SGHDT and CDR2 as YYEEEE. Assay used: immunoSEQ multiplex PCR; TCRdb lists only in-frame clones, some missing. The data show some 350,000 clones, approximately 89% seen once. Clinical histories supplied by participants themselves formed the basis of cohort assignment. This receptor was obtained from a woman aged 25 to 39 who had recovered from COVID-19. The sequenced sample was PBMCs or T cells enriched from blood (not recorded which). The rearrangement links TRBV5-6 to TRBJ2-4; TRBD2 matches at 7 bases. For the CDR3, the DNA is TGTGCCAGCAGCTCCCCGGGGGGAGCCAAAAACATTCAGTACTTC. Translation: CASSSPGGAKNIQYF.